This entry concerns a single TCR beta chain. This sequence may be a read error, since a much larger clone differs from it by one base. The entry originates in a study of T cells after yellow fever vaccination. TCRdb reprocessed the 5' RACE reads with MiXCR, giving one entry per CDR3 protein. The sample records under 150,000 distinct CDR3 sequences, more than 6% being singletons. The specimen comprised CD4+ T cells sorted from PBMCs, sampled 5 days after the yellow fever booster vaccination. This sequence was found in a man aged 25 to 45 who received the YFV17D yellow fever vaccine.

This CDR3 reads CSARPSGISSYEQCF. Here the CDR3 DNA reads TGCAGTGCTAGACCGAGCGGGATTAGCTCCTACGAGCAGTGCTTC. The J gene is TRBJ2-7, the V gene TRBV20-1, with 7 nucleotides matching TRBD2. The CDR3 has 15 residues. Per germline, CDR1 DFQATT and CDR2 SNEGSKA (reference sequence).